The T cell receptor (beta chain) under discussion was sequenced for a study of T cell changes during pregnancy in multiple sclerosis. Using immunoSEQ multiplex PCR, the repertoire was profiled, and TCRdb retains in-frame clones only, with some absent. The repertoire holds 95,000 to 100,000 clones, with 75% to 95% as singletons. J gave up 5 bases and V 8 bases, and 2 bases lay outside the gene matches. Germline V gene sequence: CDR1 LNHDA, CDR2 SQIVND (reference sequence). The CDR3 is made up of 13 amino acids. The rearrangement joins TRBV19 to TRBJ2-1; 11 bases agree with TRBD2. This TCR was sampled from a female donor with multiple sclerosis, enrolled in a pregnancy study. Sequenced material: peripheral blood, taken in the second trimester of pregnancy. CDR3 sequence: CASEGLADNEQFF. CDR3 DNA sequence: TGTGCCAGTGAGGGACTAGCGGACAATGAGCAGTTCTTC.